The entry below describes one T cell receptor beta chain. Its antigen remains unknown. This sample was taken from a study of blood T cells in healthy people across ages. PCR was performed a second time for about 7 to 11 cycles using a sample-barcoded 5' primer and a J-beta primer mix. A 12-random-nucleotide template-switch adaptor tagged each cDNA molecule. TCRdb reprocessed the 5' RACE reads via MiXCR and lists one record per CDR3 protein. The sample has under 2 million distinct CDR3 sequences, 34% seen once. Germline V gives CDR1 DFQATT, CDR2 SNEGSKA (reference sequence). V lost 0 bases and J 5 bases, leaving 15 bases between the germline ends. This CDR3 has 15 amino acids. Overall study results and limits: Whereas aged donors had fewer naive CD4+ cells, long-lived donors had more of them and higher diversity.

The TCR sequence derives from a woman in her 30s in good health. The chain couples TRBV20-1 to TRBJ2-3; either TRBD1 or TRBD2 may fit D (7 bases each). Input material: blood. The CDR3 sequence is CSARDPGRGGDTQYF. The CDR3 DNA is TGCAGTGCTAGAGATCCCGGCAGGGGGGGAGATACGCAGTATTTT.